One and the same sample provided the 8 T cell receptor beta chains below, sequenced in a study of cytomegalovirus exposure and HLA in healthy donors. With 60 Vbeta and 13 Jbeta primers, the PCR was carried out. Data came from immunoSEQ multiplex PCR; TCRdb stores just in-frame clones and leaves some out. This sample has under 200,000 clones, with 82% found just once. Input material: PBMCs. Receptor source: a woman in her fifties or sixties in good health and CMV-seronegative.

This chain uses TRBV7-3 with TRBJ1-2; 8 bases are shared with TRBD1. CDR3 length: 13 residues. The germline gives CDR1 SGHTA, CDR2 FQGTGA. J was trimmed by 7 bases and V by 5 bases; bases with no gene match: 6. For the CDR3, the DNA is TGTGCCAGCAGCCAGACAGGGGATGGTGGCTACACCTTC. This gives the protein CASSQTGDGGYTF.

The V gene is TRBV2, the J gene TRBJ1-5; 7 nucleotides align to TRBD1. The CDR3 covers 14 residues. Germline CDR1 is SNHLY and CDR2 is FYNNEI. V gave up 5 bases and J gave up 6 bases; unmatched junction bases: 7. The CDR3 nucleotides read TGTGCCAGCAGTCCTGGACAGGAAGCTCAGCCCCAGCATTTT. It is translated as CASSPGQEAQPQHF.

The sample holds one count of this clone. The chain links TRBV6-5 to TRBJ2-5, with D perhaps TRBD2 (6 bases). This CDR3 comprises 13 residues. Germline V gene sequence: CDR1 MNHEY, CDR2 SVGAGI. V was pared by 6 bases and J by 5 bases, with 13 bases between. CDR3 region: CASSRLGGETQYF. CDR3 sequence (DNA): TGTGCCAGCAGCCGACTAGGAGGGGAGACCCAGTACTTC.

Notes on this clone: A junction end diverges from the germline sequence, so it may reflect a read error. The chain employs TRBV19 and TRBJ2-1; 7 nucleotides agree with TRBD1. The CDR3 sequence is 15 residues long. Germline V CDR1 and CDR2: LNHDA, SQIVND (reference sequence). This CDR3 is CASGMKQGIYNEQFF. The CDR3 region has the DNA TGTGCCAGTGGTATGAAACAGGGGATATACAATGAGCAGTTCTTC.

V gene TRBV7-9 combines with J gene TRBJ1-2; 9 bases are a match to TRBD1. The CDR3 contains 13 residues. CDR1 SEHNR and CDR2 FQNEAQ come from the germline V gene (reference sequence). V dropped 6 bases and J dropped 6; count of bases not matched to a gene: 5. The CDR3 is CASSPQGADGYTF. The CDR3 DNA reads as TGTGCCAGCAGTCCACAGGGGGCTGATGGCTACACCTTC.

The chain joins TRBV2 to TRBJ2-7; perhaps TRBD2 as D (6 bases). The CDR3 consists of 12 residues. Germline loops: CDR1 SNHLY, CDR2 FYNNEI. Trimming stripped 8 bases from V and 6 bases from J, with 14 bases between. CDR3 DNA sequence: TGTGCCAGCGGAGGGGACGCTGGCGAGCAGTACTTC. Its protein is CASGGDAGEQYF.

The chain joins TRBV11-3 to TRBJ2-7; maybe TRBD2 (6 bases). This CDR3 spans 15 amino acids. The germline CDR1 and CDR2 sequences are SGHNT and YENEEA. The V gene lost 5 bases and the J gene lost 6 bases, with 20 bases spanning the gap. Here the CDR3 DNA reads TGTGCCAGCAGCAAGAGGGGACTCCCCACCTCCGAGCAGTACTTC. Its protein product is CASSKRGLPTSEQYF.

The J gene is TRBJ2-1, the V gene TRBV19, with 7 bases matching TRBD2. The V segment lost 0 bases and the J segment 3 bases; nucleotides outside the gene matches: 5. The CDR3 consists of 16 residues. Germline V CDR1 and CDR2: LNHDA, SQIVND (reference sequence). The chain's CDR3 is CASSIDRRDYYNEQFF. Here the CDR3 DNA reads TGTGCCAGTAGTATAGATCGGAGGGACTACTACAATGAGCAGTTCTTC.